Listed below are T cell receptor beta chains from one sample, sequenced in a study of blood T cell repertoires in COVID-19. Clones were sequenced by immunoSEQ multiplex PCR, and TCRdb holds only the in-frame ones, with some missing. The sample records about 190,000 clones, 60% to 80% being singletons. Input material: peripheral blood. Receptors originate from a man in his 60s with active or convalescent COVID-19. CDR3s include the opening cysteine and the closing phenylalanine or tryptophan. Each record gives: D gene, clone size, V gene, J gene, CDR3 protein, CDR3 DNA. D genes are given only for firm matches. A clone size is listed for some rows: how often the clone was seen (once, few, many), or a class if it is expanded.

TRBD1	NA	TRBV11-2	TRBJ2-1	CASSPGTGHLNEQFF	TGTGCCAGCAGCCCCGGGACAGGGCATCTTAATGAGCAGTTCTTC
NA	NA	TRBV7-9	TRBJ2-3	CASGPLGGLGDTQYF	TGTGCCAGCGGCCCCTTGGGGGGGCTCGGAGATACGCAGTATTTT
TRBD2	NA	TRBV7-6	TRBJ2-5	CASSLPGLAGQETQYF	TGTGCCAGCAGCTTACCCGGACTAGCGGGGCAAGAGACCCAGTACTTC
NA	NA	TRBV28	TRBJ1-1	CASSSSGRGRLNTEAFF	TGTGCCAGCAGTTCCTCGGGCAGGGGTCGTTTGAACACTGAAGCTTTCTTT
TRBD1	NA	TRBV7-2	TRBJ1-5	CASSSTGGVNQPQHF	TGTGCCAGCAGCTCCACAGGGGGCGTCAATCAGCCCCAGCATTTT
NA	NA	TRBV6-1	TRBJ1-4	CASSEPGGWNEKLFF	TGTGCCAGCAGTGAACCTGGCGGCTGGAATGAAAAACTGTTTTTT
NA	NA	TRBV5-4	TRBJ1-2	CASSSDGNYGYTF	TGTGCCAGCAGCTCCGACGGGAACTATGGCTACACCTTC
NA	NA	TRBV5-1	TRBJ2-1	CASSVASSLSNEQFF	TGCGCCAGCAGCGTTGCTAGTTCCTTGTCTAATGAGCAGTTCTTC
TRBD1	NA	TRBV5-4	TRBJ1-1	CASSFTGAEAFF	TGTGCCAGCAGCTTTACAGGGGCTGAAGCTTTCTTT
NA	NA	TRBV19	TRBJ2-2	CASSITGSGELFF	TGTGCCAGTAGCATAACAGGGTCCGGGGAGCTGTTTTTT
TRBD2	once	TRBV9	TRBJ2-6	CASSAPGRKGWQEAGANVLTF	TGTGCCAGCAGCGCCCCCGGGAGGAAGGGGTGGCAGGAGGCCGGGGCCAACGTCCTGACTTTC
NA	NA	TRBV4-1	TRBJ2-2	CASSQGSRTGELFF	TGCGCCAGCAGCCAAGGGTCCAGGACCGGGGAGCTGTTTTTT
TRBD1	NA	TRBV7-2	TRBJ2-7	CASSLVRGKNEQYF	TGTGCCAGCAGCTTAGTCAGGGGGAAGAACGAGCAGTACTTC
NA	many	TRBV5-4	TRBJ2-1	CASSPTGNSYNEQFF	TGTGCCAGCTCACCCACAGGGAACTCCTACAATGAGCAGTTCTTC
TRBD2	NA	TRBV9	TRBJ2-3	CASSVAGLARTDTQYF	TGTGCCAGCAGCGTAGCTGGACTAGCGCGCACAGATACGCAGTATTTT
NA	few	TRBV7-2	TRBJ1-2	CASSWGTNGYTF	TGTGCCAGCAGCTGGGGGACAAACGGCTACACCTTC
NA	NA	TRBV27	TRBJ2-1	CASSFLPLGLNEQFF	TGTGCCAGCAGTTTCTTGCCACTAGGTTTAAATGAGCAGTTCTTC
NA	once	TRBV19	TRBJ1-2	CASSPQGSDYGYTF	TGTGCCAGTAGCCCACAGGGATCCGACTATGGCTACACCTTC
TRBD2	NA	TRBV7-2	TRBJ2-3	CASSSERLAGPIDTQYF	TGTGCCAGCAGCTCCGAACGACTAGCGGGGCCGATAGATACGCAGTATTTT
NA	NA	TRBV4-3	TRBJ2-1	CASSQDPRSSYNEQFF	TGCGCCAGCAGCCAAGATCCCCGGAGCTCCTACAATGAGCAGTTCTTC
TRBD2	NA	TRBV4-1	TRBJ2-1	CASSQAASSGRAGGYNEQFF	TGCGCCAGCAGCCAAGCTGCTTCTAGCGGGAGGGCTGGGGGATACAATGAGCAGTTCTTC
NA	once	TRBV6-5	TRBJ1-2	CASSPLAANYGYTF	TGTGCCAGCAGCCCCCTGGCGGCTAACTATGGCTACACCTTC
TRBD2	NA	TRBV6-5	TRBJ2-1	CASSPNGRDYNEQFF	TGTGCCAGCAGCCCCAACGGGAGGGATTACAATGAGCAGTTCTTC
NA	NA	TRBV7-9	TRBJ2-6	CASSPNRVGANVLTF	TGTGCCAGCAGCCCCAACAGGGTGGGGGCCAACGTCCTGACTTTC
NA	NA	TRBV29-1	TRBJ1-4	CSVEPGRQF	TGCAGCGTTGAGCCAGGGAGGCAGTTT
NA	NA	TRBV5-1	TRBJ2-1	CASSSLLEGNREQFF	TGCGCCAGCAGCTCCTTACTAGAGGGAAATCGTGAGCAGTTCTTC
NA	NA	TRBV7-2	TRBJ1-2	CASSLVSSYGYTF	TGTGCCAGCAGCTTAGTTTCGAGCTATGGCTACACCTTC
TRBD2	NA	TRBV7-9	TRBJ2-7	CASSPGTSAYEQYF	TGTGCCAGCAGCCCGGGGACTAGCGCGTACGAGCAGTACTTC
NA	NA	TRBV28	TRBJ1-2	CASREFRGYTF	TGTGCCAGCAGAGAGTTCCGCGGCTACACCTTC
NA	NA	TRBV7-9	TRBJ1-1	CASSLGRGLDTEAFF	TGTGCCAGCAGCTTAGGCCGGGGGTTGGACACTGAAGCTTTCTTT
TRBD2	NA	TRBV7-6	TRBJ2-1	CASSLGVLAGVTYNEQFF	TGTGCCAGCAGCTTAGGCGTACTAGCGGGAGTTACGTACAATGAGCAGTTCTTC
TRBD1	NA	TRBV28	TRBJ2-2	CASSPGTGVTGELFF	TGTGCCAGCAGCCCTGGGACAGGGGTCACCGGGGAGCTGTTTTTT
TRBD2	NA	TRBV9	TRBJ2-7	CASSVGVGRESEQYF	TGTGCCAGCAGCGTAGGGGTGGGGCGGGAGTCTGAGCAGTACTTC
NA	NA	TRBV7-8	TRBJ1-1	CASKRTTEAFF	TGTGCCAGCAAGCGTACGACTGAAGCTTTCTTT
TRBD2	NA	TRBV7-9	TRBJ2-7	CASSPRLARGWGEQYF	TGTGCCAGCAGCCCCAGGCTTGCGCGGGGGTGGGGCGAGCAGTACTTC
TRBD1	NA	TRBV28	TRBJ1-2	CASSFTRGTGYTF	TGTGCCAGCAGTTTCACCAGGGGGACCGGCTACACCTTC
NA	NA	TRBV7-2	TRBJ2-7	CASSLLEPLQYF	TGTGCCAGCAGCTTATTGGAGCCGCTGCAGTACTTC
NA	NA	TRBV7-3	TRBJ1-3	CASSASSSSGNTIYF	TGTGCCAGCAGCGCCTCTAGTTCCTCTGGAAACACCATATATTTT
TRBD1	NA	TRBV29-1	TRBJ2-7	CSGSRGPGSYEQYF	TGCAGCGGGAGCAGGGGGCCGGGCTCCTACGAGCAGTACTTC
NA	NA	TRBV6-7	TRBJ2-7	CASRRRQNYEQYF	TGTGCCAGCAGACGCCGACAGAACTACGAGCAGTACTTC
TRBD2	few	TRBV5-1	TRBJ2-7	CASSPGLAGEGEQYF	TGCGCCAGCAGCCCGGGACTAGCGGGAGAGGGCGAGCAGTACTTC
TRBD1	few	TRBV7-2	TRBJ2-7	CASSQDVQGYEQYF	TGTGCCAGCAGCCAGGACGTACAGGGGTACGAGCAGTACTTC
NA	NA	TRBV19	TRBJ1-1	CATLDHPGDTEAFF	TGTGCCACCTTGGACCACCCCGGGGACACTGAAGCTTTCTTT
NA	NA	TRBV28	TRBJ1-1	CACGPTGHTEAFF	TGTGCCTGCGGCCCAACAGGACACACTGAAGCTTTCTTT
NA	NA	TRBV5-7	TRBJ1-1	CASSWEGWSDTEAFF	TGTGCCAGCAGCTGGGAGGGGTGGTCGGACACTGAAGCTTTCTTT
NA	NA	TRBV10-3	TRBJ2-7	CAISGNTDEQYF	TGTGCCATCAGCGGGAACACCGACGAGCAGTACTTC
NA	NA	TRBV5-5	TRBJ2-5	CASSLAGVTQETQYF	TGTGCCAGCAGCTTGGCCGGAGTAACGCAAGAGACCCAGTACTTC
NA	NA	TRBV14	TRBJ1-6	CASSQVRGTPLHF	TGTGCCAGCAGCCAAGTCCGGGGTACACCCCTCCACTTT
TRBD1	few	TRBV2	TRBJ2-2	CASGDRGAGELFF	TGTGCCAGCGGTGACAGGGGTGCCGGGGAGCTGTTTTTT
TRBD1	NA	TRBV24-1	TRBJ1-5	CATSDPGQGADQPQHF	TGTGCCACCAGTGACCCCGGACAGGGGGCTGATCAGCCCCAGCATTTT
TRBD2	NA	TRBV7-3	TRBJ2-1	CASSLNAFSGSHNEQFF	TGTGCCAGCAGCTTAAATGCCTTTAGCGGGAGCCACAATGAGCAGTTCTTC
NA	once	TRBV4-3	TRBJ1-2	CASSQGRAGMGYTF	TGCGCCAGCAGCCAAGGTCGAGCAGGGATGGGCTACACCTTC
TRBD2	NA	TRBV5-1	TRBJ2-1	CASSTGLAGRYASAYNEQFF	TGCGCCAGCAGCACCGGACTAGCGGGAAGGTACGCCTCTGCCTACAATGAGCAGTTCTTC
TRBD1	NA	TRBV24-1	TRBJ2-1	CATTTGLYNEQFF	TGTGCCACCACGACAGGGTTGTACAATGAGCAGTTCTTC
NA	NA	TRBV3-1/TRBV3-2	TRBJ1-5	CASPATTRGPQHF	TGTGCCAGCCCAGCGACGACCCGGGGGCCCCAGCATTTT